These 2 T cell receptor beta chains came from one sample sequenced in a study of cytomegalovirus exposure and HLA in healthy donors. 60 Vbeta and 13 Jbeta primers were used in PCR. The table came from immunoSEQ multiplex PCR; TCRdb's copy has only in-frame clones and leaves some out. The table lists 170,000 or so clones, over 65% of them singletons. The sequenced material came from PBMCs. All receptors derive from a man aged 55 to 69 in good health and CMV-seronegative.

In this sample, this clone turned up once. The chain uses TRBV18 and TRBJ1-2; 8 nucleotides agree with TRBD1. The CDR3 has 13 residues. From germline, CDR1 is KGHSH and CDR2 LQKENI. J was trimmed by 11 bases and V by 2 bases; bases with no gene match: 7. This chain's CDR3 is CASSPDPGGAYTF. The CDR3 DNA reads as TGTGCCAGCTCACCAGATCCAGGGGGCGCGTACACCTTC.

For this clone: Relative to the germline gene, one junction end is altered; a read error may explain this. The chain employs TRBV19 and TRBJ1-5, with no clear D. Looked up from germline, CDR1 is LNHDA and CDR2 is SQIVND (reference sequence). This CDR3 is 14 amino acids long. Here the CDR3 reads CASSPPGGNQPQNF. In nucleotides, the CDR3 is TGTGCCAGTAGTCCCCCGGGTGGCAATCAGCCCCAGAATTTT.